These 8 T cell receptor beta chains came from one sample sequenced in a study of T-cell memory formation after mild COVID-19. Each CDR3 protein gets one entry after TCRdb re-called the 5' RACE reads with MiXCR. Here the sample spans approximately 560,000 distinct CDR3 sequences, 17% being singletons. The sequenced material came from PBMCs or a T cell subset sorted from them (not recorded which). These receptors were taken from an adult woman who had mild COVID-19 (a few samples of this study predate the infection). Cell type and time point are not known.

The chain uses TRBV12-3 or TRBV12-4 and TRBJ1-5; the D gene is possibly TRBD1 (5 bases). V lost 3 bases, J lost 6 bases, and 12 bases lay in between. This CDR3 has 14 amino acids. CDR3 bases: TGTGCCAGCAGTTTGGGAGGGGTCACTCAGCCCCAGCATTTT. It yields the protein CASSLGGVTQPQHF.

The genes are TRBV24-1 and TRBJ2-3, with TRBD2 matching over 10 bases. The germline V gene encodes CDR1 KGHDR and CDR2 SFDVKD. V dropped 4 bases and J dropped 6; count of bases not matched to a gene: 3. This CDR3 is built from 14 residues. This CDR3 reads CATSEAGGLDTQYF. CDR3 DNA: TGTGCCACCAGTGAAGCGGGAGGGCTCGATACGCAGTATTTT.

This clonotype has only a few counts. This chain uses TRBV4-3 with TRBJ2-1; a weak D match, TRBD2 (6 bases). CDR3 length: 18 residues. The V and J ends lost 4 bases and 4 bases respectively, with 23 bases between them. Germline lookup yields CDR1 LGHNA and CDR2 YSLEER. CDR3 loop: CASSLIPPRRDLYNEQFF. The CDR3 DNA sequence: TGCGCCAGCAGCCTCATCCCTCCTCGACGGGACTTATACAATGAGCAGTTCTTC.

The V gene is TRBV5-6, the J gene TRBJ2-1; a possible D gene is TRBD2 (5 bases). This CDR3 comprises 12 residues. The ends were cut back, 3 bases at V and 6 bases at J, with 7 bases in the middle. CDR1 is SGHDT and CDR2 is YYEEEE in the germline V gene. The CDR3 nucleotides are TGTGCCAGCAGCTGGGCGGGCAATGAGCAGTTCTTC. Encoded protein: CASSWAGNEQFF.

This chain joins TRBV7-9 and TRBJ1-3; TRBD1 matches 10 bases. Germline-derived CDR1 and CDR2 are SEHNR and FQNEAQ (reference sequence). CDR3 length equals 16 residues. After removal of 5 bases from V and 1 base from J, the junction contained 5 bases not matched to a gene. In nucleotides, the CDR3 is TGTGCCAGCAGCCTGGGACAGGGGAGGTCTGGAAACACCATATATTTT. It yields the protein CASSLGQGRSGNTIYF.

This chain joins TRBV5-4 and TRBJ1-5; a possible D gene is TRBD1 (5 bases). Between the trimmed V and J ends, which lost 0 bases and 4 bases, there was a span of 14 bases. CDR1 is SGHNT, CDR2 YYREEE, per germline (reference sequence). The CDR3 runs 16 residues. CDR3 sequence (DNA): TGTGCCAGCAGCTTGGGGGGACTAGGGTCAAATCAGCCCCAGCATTTT. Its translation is CASSLGGLGSNQPQHF.

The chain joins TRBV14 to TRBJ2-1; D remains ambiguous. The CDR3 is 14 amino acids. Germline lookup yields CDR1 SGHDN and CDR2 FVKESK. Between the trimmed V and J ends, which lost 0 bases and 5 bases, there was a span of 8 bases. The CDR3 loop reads CASSQDLPNNEQFF. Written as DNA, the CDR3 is TGTGCCAGCAGCCAAGATTTGCCGAACAATGAGCAGTTCTTC.

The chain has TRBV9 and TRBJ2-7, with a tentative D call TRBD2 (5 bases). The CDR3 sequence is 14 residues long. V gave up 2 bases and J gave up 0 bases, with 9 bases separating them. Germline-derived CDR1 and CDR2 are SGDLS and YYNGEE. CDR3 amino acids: CASSVRAGSYEQYF. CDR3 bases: TGTGCCAGCAGCGTTCGGGCGGGCTCCTACGAGCAGTACTTC.